The present entry profiles one T cell receptor (beta chain) with its context. This entry belongs to a study of cytomegalovirus exposure and HLA in healthy donors. Data came from immunoSEQ multiplex PCR; TCRdb stores just in-frame clones and leaves some out. Of some 50,000 clones listed, roughly 93% are singletons. With V trimmed by 3 bases and J by 11 bases, 6 bases remained unmatched. The CDR3 has 13 amino acids. Germline assignment: CDR1 LGHNA and CDR2 YNFKEQ. The sequence was collected from a woman in her late teens or twenties in good health and CMV-seronegative. The material sequenced was PBMCs. The V gene is TRBV4-2, the J gene TRBJ1-1; 10 bases agree with TRBD1. CDR3 nucleotide sequence: TGTGCCAGCAGCCACGAACCGGGACAGGGGGCTTTCTTT. Translation gives CASSHEPGQGAFF.